One sample yielded the 8 T cell receptor beta chains listed below, sequenced in a study of blood T cell repertoires in COVID-19. Sequenced by immunoSEQ multiplex PCR; TCRdb stores in-frame clones only, minus some. The table includes approximately 220,000 clones, 80% detected once. Sequencing was performed on PBMCs or T cells enriched from blood (not recorded which). Receptors originate from a woman aged 40-49 years with acute COVID-19.

In this sample, this clone turned up a few times. The chain employs TRBV5-1 and TRBJ2-1, with a weak D call TRBD2 (5 bases). This CDR3 comprises 14 residues. The V end was cut by 1 base, the J end by 7 bases, with 12 bases between. CDR1 and CDR2 from the germline V gene are SGHRS and YFSETQ. The CDR3 here is CASSLSPGKNEQFF. The DNA of the CDR3 is TGCGCCAGCAGCTTGAGTCCGGGAAAAAATGAGCAGTTCTTC.

The chain has TRBV6-5 and TRBJ1-1, with D perhaps matching TRBD1 (5 bases). The CDR3 consists of 13 residues. Germline lookup yields CDR1 MNHEY and CDR2 SVGAGI. The V and J ends lost 6 bases and 4 bases respectively, with 12 bases between them. The CDR3 protein is CASRLRGGTEAFF. DNA for the CDR3: TGTGCCAGCAGGCTAAGGGGTGGCACTGAAGCTTTCTTT.

As concerns this clone: Other DNA sequences in the sample encode the same CDR3. The gene calls are TRBV11-3 and TRBJ2-3, with a tentative D call TRBD2 (6 bases). The CDR3 length is 14 residues. Germline loops: CDR1 SGHNT, CDR2 YENEEA. Trimming pared 1 base from V and 2 bases from J, leaving 7 bases between. CDR3 sequence reads: CASSLGGVTDTQYF. CDR3 in DNA: TGTGCCAGCAGCTTAGGCGGGGTCACAGATACGCAGTATTTT.

The gene calls are TRBV18 and TRBJ2-7; TRBD1 is a possible D gene (6 bases). Looked up from germline, CDR1 is KGHSH and CDR2 is LQKENI. CDR3 length: 13 residues. Trimming took off 3 bases at V and 6 bases at J, with 12 bases between the two ends. The DNA of the CDR3 is TGTGCCAGCTCACCCACAGGGTTCTCCGAGCAGTACTTC. As protein: CASSPTGFSEQYF.

A single count supports this clone. The gene calls are TRBV19 and TRBJ2-1; 13 bases fit TRBD2. There are 17 residues in the CDR3. Germline V gene sequence: CDR1 LNHDA, CDR2 SQIVND (reference sequence). The V segment lost 3 bases and the J segment 0 bases; nucleotides outside the gene matches: 2. Here the CDR3 reads CASSIRTSGGSYNEQFF. Here the CDR3 DNA reads TGTGCCAGTAGTATCCGGACTAGCGGGGGCTCCTACAATGAGCAGTTCTTC.

The CDR3 spells CASSLGGGLIDQPQHF. The CDR3 DNA reads TGTGCCAGCAGTTTAGGTGGAGGGCTTATTGATCAGCCCCAGCATTTT. The chain has TRBV28 and TRBJ1-5; no clear D gene. Germline values: CDR1 MDHEN, CDR2 SYDVKM. This CDR3 has 16 residues. Trimming shortened V by 2 bases and J by 5 bases, and 16 bases separated the two germline ends.

V usage is TRBV3-1 (or the pseudogene TRBV3-2) and J usage is TRBJ2-7; D may be TRBD1 (6 bases). CDR3 size: 12 residues. Germline CDR1 reads LGHDT; CDR2 reads YNNKEL (reference sequence). The V end lost 4 bases, the J end lost 7 bases, and 11 bases lay between the germline ends. The CDR3 region is CASSPTGKEQYF. The CDR3 nucleotides read TGTGCCAGCAGCCCTACAGGGAAGGAGCAGTACTTC.

The chain combines TRBV24-1 with TRBJ2-7; 10 bases are a match to TRBD1. Trimming at V came to 9 bases and at J to 0 bases, leaving 7 bases not matched to a gene. The CDR3 sequence is 15 residues long. Germline CDR1 is KGHDR and CDR2 is SFDVKD. This CDR3 is CATQTGTGDSYEQYF. DNA for the CDR3: TGTGCCACCCAGACCGGGACAGGGGACTCCTACGAGCAGTACTTC.